The T cell receptor (beta chain) under discussion was sequenced for a study of beta chain features in type 1 diabetes (dated by TCRdb to the late 2010s). Regarding the research as a whole: No differences in mean age, gender distribution, total cell number or subset yield were found between patients and healthy donors. The study compared TCRB repertoires of sorted circulating CD4+ T cell subsets between recently diagnosed type 1 diabetes patients and matched healthy donors. Across all samples, fewer than 110,000,000 sorted cells were examined, and cell number per subset correlated strongly with RNA yield. Naive and central memory subsets were obtained from all 30 or so donors, but regulatory and stem cell-like memory subsets were isolated from only 8 patients and roughly eight healthy donors. General conclusions and limits of the study: Fewer insertions and more nucleotide deletions at VDJ recombination sites were observed in patients with type 1 diabetes, implying thymic rearrangement abnormalities. Shorter templates might be favored by PCR, yet because patient and control samples were amplified and corrected together, any such skew would affect both groups equally. Naive, central memory and regulatory TCRB repertoires appeared more similar among patients than among healthy donors. Because small numbers of individuals were included in the HLA sub-analyses, any influence of HLA type on TCRB rearrangement was left unresolved. A moderate but significant shortening of TCRB CDR3 length was observed in type 1 diabetes patients in all four CD4+ subsets. Sequencing cDNA rather than genomic DNA could over-represent highly expressing activated cells, although activation and CD3 levels did not differ between groups.

Each donor gave one peripheral blood draw, averaging approximately 120 mL, which was collected into heparinised tubes. Using a panel that included CD45RO, CCR7, CD25, CD127, CD95 and CD27, naive, central memory, regulatory and stem cell-like memory CD4+ T cells were sorted on a BD FACSAria II. Purity was above 98% for every sorted population. PBMCs were isolated right away by Lymphoprep density gradient centrifugation and were stained directly, without culture. To minimize batch effects, samples were stained and sorted in pairs, one healthy donor with one patient per experiment. This clone was found a few times. Its antigen remains undetermined. The record has no base qualities; no much larger clone is one base away. The entire isolated RNA was reverse transcribed using the High Capacity cDNA Reverse Transcription Kit, and thus expressed TCRB transcripts were sequenced. Deep immunoSEQ sequencing was performed on naive, central memory and regulatory T cell samples, with an average of around 3.5 million total reads per sample. Sorted cells were lysed in RLT buffer, and RNA was extracted using DNase-treated RNeasy Micro or Mini kits according to cell number. To prevent cross-contamination, each cell subset was processed individually, whereas patient and healthy donor samples were processed jointly. The immunoSEQ multiplex PCR was used to amplify TCRB sequences from cDNA, yielding 87-bp fragments that span the CDR3 region. Amplicons were sequenced on the Illumina HiSeq platform. Regarding the original processing steps: Synthetic template baselines were used to correct PCR bias computationally, reads within Hamming distance 2 were collapsed, and singletons that could not be merged were discarded. Reads were aligned to IMGT to assign V, D and J genes, CDR3 length, and insertions or deletions at six rearrangement sites. Within each subset, clonotype counts were normalized to the number of sorted cells before true diversity and Gini coefficients were calculated with the tcR R package. The overlap coefficient, calculated on TCRB nucleotide sequences, was used to quantify repertoire sharing. TCRdb re-hosts the immuneACCESS table, in-frame sequences only. Its copies lack some clones; in the studies checked, an unresolved V gene accounts for under half of them, and the cause for the rest is not known. That table gives V, J and clone size, and the DNA gave D and trimming. For this sample there are some 150,000 clones; roughly 9.3% appear just once. The ten largest clones add up to 0.55% to 0.65% of the sample.

Sequenced: central memory CD4+ T cells from blood. This clonotype originated in a woman in her forties in good health.

The nucleotide sequence is given as TGTGCCAGCCGGGACTTTGGGTATGAAAAACTGTTTTTT. The encoded protein is CASRDFGYEKLFF. The V gene is TRBV2 and the J gene is TRBJ1-4; TRBD1 is perhaps the D gene, given 5 matching bases. Trimming costs V 8 bases and J 6 bases, and their ends lie 13 bases apart. The CDR3 contains 13 residues, cysteine and phenylalanine counted. Of the read, only the CDR3 DNA is kept; its 39 bases are in frame from base 1. Sequences SNHLY (CDR1) and FYNNEI (CDR2) are obtained from the germline V gene. The reference TRBV2 and TRBJ1-4 proteins fill in what lies around the CDR3, so the full variable domain reads EPEVTQTPSHQVTQMGQEVILRCVPISNHLYFYWYRQILGQKVEFLVSFYNNEISEKSEIFDDQFSVERPDGSNFTLKIRSTKLEDSAMYFCASRDFGYEKLFFGSGTQLSVL.